Included here is one T cell receptor (beta chain) sequence, with context. Germline CDR1 SGHAT, CDR2 FQNNGV. Deletions cut 2 bases from V and 3 bases from J, with 10 bases between. This CDR3 spans 15 amino acids. In TCRdb, the 5' RACE reads were re-called with MiXCR into one record per CDR3 protein. Among fewer than 650,000 distinct CDR3 sequences listed, about 20% were seen once. The data were obtained in a study of T-cell memory formation after mild COVID-19. Sequenced: PBMCs or a T cell subset sorted from them (not recorded which). The clonotype originates from an adult woman who had mild COVID-19 (a few samples of this study predate the infection). Cell type and time point are not known. This chain connects TRBV11-2 to TRBJ2-2; tentative D call: TRBD1 (6 bases). CDR3 sequence (DNA): TGTGCCAGCAGCTTAACAGGGTGGGACACCGGGGAGCTGTTTTTT. Encoded protein: CASSLTGWDTGELFF.